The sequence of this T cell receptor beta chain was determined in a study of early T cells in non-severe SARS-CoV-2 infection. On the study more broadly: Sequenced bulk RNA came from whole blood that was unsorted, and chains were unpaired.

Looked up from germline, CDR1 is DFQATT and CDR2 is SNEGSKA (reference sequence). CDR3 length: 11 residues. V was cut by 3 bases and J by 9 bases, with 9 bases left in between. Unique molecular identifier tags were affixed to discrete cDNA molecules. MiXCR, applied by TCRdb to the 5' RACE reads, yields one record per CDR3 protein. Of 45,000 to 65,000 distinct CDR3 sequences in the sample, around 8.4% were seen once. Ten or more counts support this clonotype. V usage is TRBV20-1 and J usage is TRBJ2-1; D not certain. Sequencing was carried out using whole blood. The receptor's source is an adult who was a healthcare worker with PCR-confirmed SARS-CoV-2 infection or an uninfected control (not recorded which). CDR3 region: CSARATVEQFF. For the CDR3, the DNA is TGCAGTGCTAGGGCGACTGTTGAGCAGTTCTTC.